These 30 T cell receptor beta chains originate from one sample sequenced in a study of T cell responses to AZD1222 COVID-19 vaccine (dated by TCRdb to the early 2020s). The label giving this sample's time point can be read as: baseline before first vaccination. The method behind the library was the immunoSEQ multiplex PCR assay. TCRdb's version of the immuneACCESS table is confined to in-frame rearrangements and falls short of the full clone set. An unresolved V gene accounts for under half of the shortfall where checked; the remainder is of unknown origin. Recorded for this sample are about 140,000 clones; over 85% of them occurred a single time. The top ten clonotypes cover around 5.1% of the sample. Here the sequenced sample was peripheral blood, taken on day 0 of AZD1222 vaccination. These receptors were obtained from an adult in good health.

Of note for this clone: One junction end disagrees with the germline gene, perhaps due to a read error. This sequence joins TRBV28 and TRBJ2-3, with TRBD2 identical over 13 bases. The CDR3 contains 14 residues. Germline lookup yields CDR1 MDHEN and CDR2 SYDVKM. In DNA form, the CDR3 reads TGTGCCAGCAGTTCGCACGGGACTAGCGGGATTGGGGCCTTT. Protein product: CASSSHGTSGIGAF.

This rearrangement joins TRBV19 to TRBJ1-1, with 11 bases matching TRBD1. CDR3 length: 16 residues. The trim removed 5 bases at V and 5 bases at J, leaving 10 bases unmatched. Germline V gene data show CDR1 as LNHDA and CDR2 as SQIVND (reference sequence). CDR3 sequence: CASSFGQGAKDTEAFF. CDR3 nucleotide sequence: TGTGCCAGTAGTTTCGGACAGGGGGCAAAAGATACTGAAGCTTTCTTT.

The V call is TRBV3-1 (or the pseudogene TRBV3-2), the J call TRBJ1-6, with D unresolved. This CDR3 comprises 15 residues. The germline V gene has CDR1 LGHDT and CDR2 YNNKEL (reference sequence). V lost 1 base, J lost 5 bases, and 9 bases lay in between. The CDR3 loop reads CASSQGAVDNSPLHF. The CDR3 nucleotides are TGTGCCAGCAGCCAAGGGGCGGTTGATAATTCACCCCTCCACTTT.

J is TRBJ2-7 and V is TRBV6-6; D is possibly TRBD2 (5 bases). This CDR3 has 14 residues. Germline V gene sequence: CDR1 MNHNY, CDR2 SVGAGI (reference sequence). V was trimmed by 2 bases and J by 4 bases, leaving 12 bases between them. This CDR3 reads CASSYRGSVYEQYF. The CDR3 coding sequence is TGTGCCAGCAGTTACCGTGGGAGTGTATACGAGCAGTACTTC.

The chain joins TRBV7-2 to TRBJ1-5; D remains ambiguous. Germline CDR1 is SGHTA and CDR2 is FQGNSA. The length of the CDR3 is 13 residues. Trimming pared 5 bases from V and 5 bases from J, leaving 10 bases between. Here the CDR3 reads CASSPQRYQPQHF. The CDR3 nucleotides are TGTGCCAGCAGCCCCCAAAGGTATCAGCCCCAGCATTTT.

V usage is TRBV7-8 and J usage is TRBJ1-2; no definite D call. V was trimmed by 4 bases and J by 8 bases, leaving 14 bases between them. The germline V gene has CDR1 SGHVS and CDR2 FQNEAQ. The CDR3 is made up of 13 amino acids. As DNA, the CDR3 is TGTGCCAGCAGCTCGGTTGGTGGGTTCGGCTACACCTTC. It codes for CASSSVGGFGYTF.

For this clone: This same CDR3 is encoded by further DNA sequences in the sample. CDR3 nucleotides: TGTGCCAGCAGTGAAGCGGCTGGACATTACGAGCAGTACTTC. Translation gives CASSEAAGHYEQYF. The chain couples TRBV2 to TRBJ2-7; tentative D call: TRBD1 (5 bases). Germline CDR1 SNHLY, CDR2 FYNNEI. This CDR3 region has 14 residues. With 0 bases removed from V and 4 bases from J, the gap between germline ends came to 10 bases.

The rearrangement joins TRBV7-9 to TRBJ2-2; 8 nucleotides align to TRBD1. Germline V CDR1 and CDR2: SEHNR, FQNEAQ (reference sequence). CDR3 length: 14 amino acids. The V segment lost 8 bases and the J segment 1 base; nucleotides outside the gene matches: 3. The CDR3 region has the DNA TGTGCCAGCGGCGGACAGGGGAACACCGGGGAGCTGTTTTTT. Amino acid sequence: CASGGQGNTGELFF.

The chain joins TRBV7-8 to TRBJ2-5, with D possibly TRBD2 on 5 matching bases. The CDR3 is 13 amino acids. Trimming took 8 bases from V and 2 from J, leaving 12 bases between them. Germline CDR1 reads SGHVS; CDR2 reads FQNEAQ. CDR3 nucleotide sequence: TGTGCCAGCGTCGGACTTCTGCAAGAGACCCAGTACTTC. Protein: CASVGLLQETQYF.

As DNA, the CDR3 is TGTGCCAGCAGTTATTGGCAGGGGGTCGATGAGCAGTTCTTC. Translation: CASSYWQGVDEQFF. The rearrangement links TRBV6-2 or TRBV6-3 to TRBJ2-1; 7 bases fit TRBD1. J gave up 8 bases and V 3 bases, and 7 bases lay outside the gene matches. This CDR3 has 14 residues. CDR1 is MNHEY, CDR2 SVGEGT, per germline.

The chain recombines TRBV5-4 with TRBJ2-1; 10 bases are shared with TRBD2. Germline lookup yields CDR1 SGHNT and CDR2 YYREEE (reference sequence). The V gene end was trimmed by 4 bases and the J gene end by 6 bases; junction bases not matched to a gene: 7. This CDR3 has 15 residues. CDR3 bases: TGTGCCAGCAGCCCTCTAGCGGGAGCGCGCAATGAGCAGTTCTTC. Encoded protein: CASSPLAGARNEQFF.

The chain links TRBV18 to TRBJ2-7, with D maybe TRBD2 (5 bases). The CDR3 spans 14 residues. Germline CDR1 reads KGHSH; CDR2 reads LQKENI. Trimming removed 2 bases from V and 0 bases from J, with 8 bases in between. Here the CDR3 DNA reads TGTGCCAGCTCACCAGACTACCTCTCCTACGAGCAGTACTTC. Amino acid sequence: CASSPDYLSYEQYF.

J is TRBJ2-7 and V is TRBV2, with D tentatively TRBD2 (6 bases). The CDR3 consists of 14 residues. With 7 bases removed from V and 1 base from J, the gap between germline ends came to 14 bases. Germline lookup yields CDR1 SNHLY and CDR2 FYNNEI. The CDR3 DNA reads TGTGCCAGCAAACCCCGGGAGCGATCCTACGAGCAGTACTTC. Protein sequence: CASKPRERSYEQYF.

V and J are TRBV5-1 and TRBJ2-6, with a tentative D call TRBD1 (5 bases). The CDR3 spans 16 residues. Looked up from germline, CDR1 is SGHRS and CDR2 is YFSETQ. Trimming took 4 bases from V and 4 from J, leaving 15 bases between them. This CDR3 is CASSTDPTVGANVLTF. CDR3 bases: TGCGCCAGCAGCACCGATCCGACAGTGGGGGCCAACGTCCTGACTTTC.

The chain employs TRBV7-8 and TRBJ1-1; D is unresolved. Germline lookup yields CDR1 SGHVS and CDR2 FQNEAQ. The CDR3 has 12 residues. V lost 5 bases to trimming and J lost 11 bases, with 15 bases between them. The chain's CDR3 is CASSPISEQAFF. In DNA, the CDR3 is TGTGCCAGCAGCCCAATTTCCGAGCAGGCTTTCTTT.

The J gene is TRBJ2-7, the V gene TRBV23-1; maybe TRBD1 (6 bases). TRBV23-1 is recorded as an ORF, its role being uncertain. Trimming cost V 0 bases and J 3 bases, with 12 bases left between them. The CDR3 covers 15 residues. The CDR3 DNA is TGCGCCAGCAGTCAATCCCCCAGGGGCGACTACGAGCAGTACTTC. It translates to CASSQSPRGDYEQYF.

This chain connects TRBV14 to TRBJ2-5; D not certain. Germline V gene lookup returns CDR1 SGHDN and CDR2 FVKESK. V was shortened by 4 bases and J by 2 bases, with 11 bases between the two germline ends. CDR3 size: 14 residues. Here the CDR3 reads CASSPKTVQETQYF. Written as DNA, the CDR3 is TGTGCCAGCAGCCCAAAGACTGTGCAAGAGACCCAGTACTTC.

The rearrangement joins TRBV24-1 to TRBJ2-6, with D unresolved. The V end was cut by 6 bases, the J end by 0 bases, with 5 bases between. The CDR3 has 14 amino acids. Germline-derived CDR1 and CDR2 are KGHDR and SFDVKD. The CDR3 DNA sequence: TGTGCCACCAGTAGGGCCTCTGGGGCCAACGTCCTGACTTTC. Translation gives CATSRASGANVLTF.

The chain joins TRBV10-1 to TRBJ2-1, with 9 bases fitting TRBD2. Looked up from germline, CDR1 is WNHNN and CDR2 is SYGVQD (reference sequence). V lost 5 bases, J lost 8 bases, and 7 bases stayed unmatched. There are 14 residues in the CDR3. For the CDR3, the DNA is TGCGCCAGCAGTTCGGCTAGCGGGAACCATGAGCAGTTCTTC. Protein product: CASSSASGNHEQFF.

The rearrangement uses TRBV18 and TRBJ2-7; 12 bases are a match to TRBD2. The CDR3 length is 18 residues. Unmatched junction bases numbered 11, after V lost 1 base and J lost 4 bases. In germline, CDR1 is KGHSH, CDR2 LQKENI. Here the CDR3 DNA reads TGTGCCAGCTCACCACTCCCACCAGGACTAGCGGGATATTACGAGCAGTACTTC. This translates into CASSPLPPGLAGYYEQYF.

The genes are TRBV25-1 and TRBJ1-1; no clear D. The CDR3 length is 14 residues. CDR1 is MGHDK and CDR2 is SYGVNS in the germline V gene. V shed 2 bases and J shed 1 base, with 8 bases lying between them. This chain's CDR3 is CASSETVANTEAFF. CDR3 sequence (DNA): TGTGCCAGCAGTGAAACGGTGGCGAACACTGAAGCTTTCTTT.

This chain links TRBV27 with TRBJ2-1; D unclear. Trimming took off 5 bases at V and 12 bases at J, with 20 bases between the two ends. Germline-derived CDR1 and CDR2 are MNHEY and SMNVEV (reference sequence). The CDR3 covers 14 residues. CDR3 sequence reads: CASSVWQAHGGQFF. The CDR3 DNA reads as TGTGCCAGCAGTGTTTGGCAGGCCCACGGCGGGCAGTTCTTC.

The chain combines TRBV4-1 with TRBJ1-1; TRBD1 agrees at 8 bases. Germline CDR1 and CDR2: MGHRA and YSYEKL. Unmatched junction bases numbered 4, after V lost 5 bases and J lost 11 bases. The CDR3 loop spans 11 amino acids. The CDR3: CASSYTGGAFF. The CDR3 DNA is TGCGCCAGCAGCTATACAGGGGGGGCTTTCTTT.

The genes are TRBV7-9 and TRBJ1-5; tentative D call: TRBD1 (6 bases). This CDR3 comprises 12 residues. Trimming shortened V by 5 bases and J by 7 bases, and 9 bases separated the two germline ends. The germline V gene has CDR1 SEHNR and CDR2 FQNEAQ (reference sequence). CDR3 loop: CASSPGTQPQHF. The CDR3 bases are TGTGCCAGCAGCCCAGGGACACAGCCCCAGCATTTT.

V and J are TRBV7-2 and TRBJ2-1; D is perhaps TRBD1 or TRBD2 (5 bases each). This CDR3 is 15 amino acids long. CDR1 is SGHTA and CDR2 is FQGNSA in the germline V gene. Trimming removed 7 bases from V and 5 bases from J, with 18 bases in between. CDR3 sequence: CASIEGDRLNNEQFF. The DNA for the CDR3 is TGTGCCAGCATAGAGGGAGACAGATTAAACAATGAGCAGTTCTTC.

The chain is built from TRBV19 and TRBJ1-1; tentatively, D is TRBD1 (5 bases). Per the germline V gene, CDR1 is LNHDA and CDR2 is SQIVND (reference sequence). The CDR3 consists of 15 residues. Trimming took 1 base from V and 4 from J, leaving 13 bases between them. The chain's CDR3 is CASSIAGGLGTEAFF. CDR3 nucleotide sequence: TGTGCCAGTAGTATAGCGGGGGGTTTGGGCACTGAAGCTTTCTTT.

The CDR3 sequence: CASSLNRGVTGELFF. CDR3 nucleotides: TGTGCCAGCAGCTTGAATAGGGGGGTCACCGGGGAGCTGTTTTTT. V gene TRBV11-3 combines with J gene TRBJ2-2, with D perhaps being TRBD1 or TRBD2 (6 bases each). Trimming took off 3 bases at V and 4 bases at J, with 12 bases between the two ends. Germline V gene sequence: CDR1 SGHNT, CDR2 YENEEA. The CDR3 is 15 amino acids.

The V gene is TRBV27, the J gene TRBJ1-4; maybe TRBD1 (5 bases). The CDR3 spans 14 residues. Trimming pared 4 bases from V and 8 bases from J, leaving 14 bases between. The germline CDR1 and CDR2 sequences are MNHEY and SMNVEV (reference sequence). The CDR3 bases are TGTGCCAGCAGTTGGGCTGGGGAGGGGGAAAAACTGTTTTTT. Its protein product is CASSWAGEGEKLFF.

V is TRBV3-1 (or the pseudogene TRBV3-2) and J is TRBJ2-5; 10 nucleotides agree with TRBD2. The CDR3 is made up of 17 amino acids. After removal of 1 base from V and 4 bases from J, the junction contained 9 bases not matched to a gene. Germline V gene lookup returns CDR1 LGHDT and CDR2 YNNKEL (reference sequence). The CDR3 region is CASSQGPAGGPGETQYF. CDR3 in DNA: TGTGCCAGCAGCCAAGGTCCAGCGGGGGGGCCTGGAGAGACCCAGTACTTC.

The chain joins TRBV18 to TRBJ1-2; TRBD1 might be the D (6 bases). This CDR3 is built from 13 residues. The germline V and J ends were trimmed by 2 bases and 8 bases, with 12 bases remaining between them. The germline V gene encodes CDR1 KGHSH and CDR2 LQKENI. CDR3 region: CASSPSTGLGYTF. The CDR3 nucleotides are TGTGCCAGCTCACCATCAACAGGGCTAGGCTACACCTTC.